The present TCR beta chain was sequenced within a study of cytomegalovirus exposure and HLA in healthy donors. Across the study: Clustering assigned approximately 79% of the roughly 400 genotyped donors to the Caucasian-associated ancestry cluster.

Germline CDR1 is LGHNA and CDR2 is YNFKEQ. Trimming removed 0 bases from V and 4 bases from J, with 10 bases in between. The length of the CDR3 is 15 residues. 13 Jbeta primers and 60 Vbeta primers were used for the PCR. Repertoires were generated with immunoSEQ multiplex PCR, while TCRdb's copy carries only in-frame clones and drops some. Of some 140,000 clones listed, roughly 70% are singletons. The chain has TRBV4-2 and TRBJ1-3; D is possibly TRBD1 (5 bases). What was sequenced was PBMCs. This TCR came from a man aged 18 to 29 in good health and CMV-seropositive. The CDR3 region is CASSQDGGDGNTIYF. The CDR3, as DNA: TGTGCCAGCAGCCAAGATGGAGGGGACGGAAACACCATATATTTT.